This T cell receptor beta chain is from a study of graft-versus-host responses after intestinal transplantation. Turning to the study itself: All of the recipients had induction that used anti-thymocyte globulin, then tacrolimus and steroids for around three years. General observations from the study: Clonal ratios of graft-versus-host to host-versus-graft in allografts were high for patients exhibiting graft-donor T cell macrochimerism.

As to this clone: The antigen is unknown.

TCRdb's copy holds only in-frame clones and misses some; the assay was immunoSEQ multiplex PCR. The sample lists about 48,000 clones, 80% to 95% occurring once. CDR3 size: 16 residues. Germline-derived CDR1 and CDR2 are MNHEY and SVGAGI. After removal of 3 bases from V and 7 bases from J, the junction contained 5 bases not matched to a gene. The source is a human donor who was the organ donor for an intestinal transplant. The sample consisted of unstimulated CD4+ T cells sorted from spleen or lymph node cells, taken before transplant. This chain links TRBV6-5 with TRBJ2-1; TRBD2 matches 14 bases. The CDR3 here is CASSYGLAGGLNEQFF. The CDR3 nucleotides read TGTGCCAGCAGTTATGGACTAGCGGGAGGACTTAATGAGCAGTTCTTC.